The clone carrying this TCR beta chain is called medium-sized based on its frequency. Its antigen is currently unknown. The sample is drawn from a study of CXCR3-negative and CXCR3-positive naive CD8 T cells. 5' RACE that incorporated UMI labels was used to prepare the TRB cDNA libraries. One entry per CDR3 protein, without DNA, is what TCRdb gives after re-calling the 5' RACE reads. The specimen's table records more than 5,000 distinct CDR3 sequences. Germline V lookup: CDR1 SQVTM, CDR2 ANQGSEA. The CDR3 extends over 15 amino acids. Study conclusions and caveats: Researchers report that CXCR3-positive naive cells carry more hydrophobic TRB CDR3s than CXCR3-negative naive cells.

Sequenced material: naive CXCR3+ CD8+ T cells from blood. Sample subset: CD45RO-CCR7+CD27+CD95- naive CD8+ T cells expressing CXCR3 (TNR3+). This chain uses TRBV29-1 with TRBJ2-7; TCRdb's D call, TRBD1, is unchecked because there is no DNA. The receptor was derived from a human donor in good health. Some clones in this sample may be carry-over from other donors' samples. The CDR3 sequence: CSVELLTGSTYEQYF.